This entry lists 7 T cell receptor beta chains sequenced from one sample in a study of blood T cell repertoires in COVID-19 (TCRdb year 2020). Libraries were made using the immunoSEQ multiplex PCR assay. What TCRdb holds here is the immuneACCESS table cut down to in-frame rearrangements. Part of the clones is not present; checked against another copy, under half of the missing clones reflect an unresolved V gene, and the others are unexplained. Within this sample are 190,000 or so clones, with approximately 86% of them counted one time only. The ten largest make up roughly 4% of the sample. The sequencing input was PBMCs or T cells enriched from blood (not recorded which). The receptor source for this set is a young woman who had been exposed to COVID-19.

The CDR3 is CASSLGLNSNTEAFF. CDR3 coding DNA: TGTGCCAGCAGCTTAGGTCTCAACTCGAACACTGAAGCTTTCTTT. V and J are TRBV7-6 and TRBJ1-1, with D uncertain. V shed 1 base and J shed 1 base, with 10 bases lying between them. CDR3 size: 15 residues. In germline, CDR1 is SGHVS, CDR2 FNYEAQ.

This clone was recorded only once. The sample contains more than one DNA sequence encoding this CDR3. This chain connects TRBV19 to TRBJ2-2; 7 bases align to TRBD1. V dropped 5 bases and J dropped 0; count of bases not matched to a gene: 6. Germline lookup yields CDR1 LNHDA and CDR2 SQIVND (reference sequence). There are 16 residues in the CDR3. The CDR3 DNA follows: TGTGCCAGTAGTCCCAGGGACAGAGCGAACACCGGGGAGCTGTTTTTT. It codes for CASSPRDRANTGELFF. Full variable domain (rest looked up from reference TRBV19 and TRBJ2-2): DGGITQSPKYLFRKEGQNVTLSCEQNLNHDAMYWYRQDPGQGLRLIYYSQIVNDFQKGDIAEGYSVSREKKESFPLTVTSAQKNPTAFYLCASSPRDRANTGELFFGEGSRLTVL.

The V gene is TRBV13, the J gene TRBJ1-2, with D possibly TRBD1 on 5 matching bases. V lost 5 bases, J lost 4 bases, and 17 bases lay in between. Germline CDR1 reads PRHDT; CDR2 reads FYEKMQ (reference sequence). The CDR3 length is 15 residues. CDR3 sequence (DNA): TGTGCCAGCAGCCTAGAGTGGGAGGGGAGCTATGGCTACACCTTC. Translated, it gives CASSLEWEGSYGYTF.

The chain recombines TRBV10-3 with TRBJ1-2; D unresolved. This CDR3 has 13 residues. Germline CDR1 reads ENHRY; CDR2 reads SYGVKD. Trimming removed 3 bases at V and 4 bases at J, with 9 bases between. The CDR3 region has the DNA TGTGCCATCAGTGAAGTGGCCTCCTATGGCTACACCTTC. Its protein is CAISEVASYGYTF.

This clone is a singleton in its sample. This chain connects TRBV27 to TRBJ1-4; 9 bases are a match to TRBD1. The CDR3 is 13 residues long. From germline, CDR1 is MNHEY and CDR2 SMNVEV (reference sequence). V lost 6 bases, J lost 8 bases, and 4 bases stayed unmatched. As DNA, the CDR3 is TGTGCCAGCAGGGGACAGGGCAGGGAAAAACTGTTTTTT. This encodes CASRGQGREKLFF.

This clone was counted a few times. The chain is built from TRBV9 and TRBJ1-5, with 9 bases fitting TRBD1. This CDR3 has 16 amino acids. V lost 4 bases, J lost 0 bases, and 5 bases stayed unmatched. CDR1 SGDLS and CDR2 YYNGEE come from the germline V gene. Here the CDR3 reads CASSRTGDYSNQPQHF. In nucleotides, the CDR3 is TGTGCCAGCAGCCGGACAGGGGACTATAGCAATCAGCCCCAGCATTTT.

The rearrangement uses TRBV27 and TRBJ2-7, with 9 bases aligning to TRBD1. The CDR3 consists of 13 residues. CDR1 MNHEY and CDR2 SMNVEV come from the germline V gene (reference sequence). Germline trimming cut 3 bases from V and 5 bases from J; bases unmatched to any gene: 2. CDR3 bases: TGTGCCAGCAGTTTCGACAGGGGGAACGAGCAGTACTTC. Protein: CASSFDRGNEQYF.